This T cell receptor beta chain was recovered during a study of blood T cell repertoires in COVID-19. Sequencing was performed with immunoSEQ multiplex PCR; in TCRdb, only in-frame clones are kept and a portion is missing. There are 150,000 to 200,000 clones in the sample; roughly 90% occur only once, and 15% to 20% lies in the top ten. In regard to this clone: The sample has other DNA sequences that encode this CDR3 too.

This CDR3 is 13 amino acids long. Trimming took 4 bases from V and 3 from J, leaving 9 bases between them. CDR1 is KGHSH, CDR2 LQKENI, per germline. The V call is TRBV18, the J call TRBJ1-1; the D gene is possibly TRBD1 (5 bases). This TCR came from a man aged 60-69 years with active or convalescent COVID-19. Source material: peripheral blood. CDR3 in amino acids: CASSQGGDTEAFF. In nucleotides, the CDR3 is TGTGCCAGCTCACAGGGAGGGGACACTGAAGCTTTCTTT. The full variable domain, rest sourced from reference TRBV18 and TRBJ1-1, is NAGVMQNPRHLVRRRGQEARLRCSPMKGHSHVYWYRQLPEEGLKFMVYLQKENIIDESGMPKERFSAEFPKEGPSILRIQQVVRGDSAAYFCASSQGGDTEAFFGQGTRLTVV.